This T cell receptor beta chain appears in the sequencing data of a study of PD-L1 blockade in urothelial cancer. Study in general: Most patients, about nine tenths of the roughly 30, were males with bladder-origin cancer. The authors examined blood 3 weeks (second dose) and 6 weeks after treatment start. The median number of T cells present in blood samples was about 140,000.

The time point is: pretreatment peripheral blood. Sample numbers ranged from 1 to 8 per patient, encompassing pretreatment and on-treatment collections. From germline, CDR1 is MNHEY and CDR2 SVGAGI. Unmatched junction bases numbered 9, after V lost 6 bases and J lost 4 bases. This CDR3 spans 15 amino acids. Clones were read by immunoSEQ multiplex PCR, and TCRdb kept only the in-frame ones, dropping some. The table lists about 63,000 clones, around 81% of them singletons. Specimen: PBMCs, collected around atezolizumab (anti-PD-L1) treatment. The receptor was isolated from an older man with urothelial cancer. This chain links TRBV6-5 with TRBJ2-1; 7 positions match TRBD1. Here the CDR3 DNA reads TGTGCCAGCAGCACCCGACAGGGATATTACAATGAGCAGTTCTTC. Amino acid sequence: CASSTRQGYYNEQFF.